This T cell receptor (beta chain) was obtained from a study of T cell responses to AZD1222 COVID-19 vaccine. Findings and caveats of the study: When two AZD1222 doses had been given, Spike-specific TCR breadth and depth rose.

About this clone itself: Antigen: not known.

CDR3 length: 17 amino acids. The ends lost 4 bases at V and 5 bases at J; junction bases unmatched: 17. Germline CDR1 reads SNHLY; CDR2 reads FYNNEI. The repertoire was sequenced with immunoSEQ multiplex PCR; TCRdb's copy has only in-frame clones and lacks some. This sample has about 110,000 clones, with roughly 87% found just once. This clonotype originated in an adult who received the AZD1222 COVID-19 vaccine. The chain joins TRBV2 to TRBJ2-7; 7 bases are a match to TRBD1. The material was peripheral blood, obtained 28 days after the second AZD1222 dose. CDR3 DNA: TGTGCCAGCAGTGCAACGACCCCGCGGACAGGCGTCCACGAGCAGTACTTC. Translation gives CASSATTPRTGVHEQYF.